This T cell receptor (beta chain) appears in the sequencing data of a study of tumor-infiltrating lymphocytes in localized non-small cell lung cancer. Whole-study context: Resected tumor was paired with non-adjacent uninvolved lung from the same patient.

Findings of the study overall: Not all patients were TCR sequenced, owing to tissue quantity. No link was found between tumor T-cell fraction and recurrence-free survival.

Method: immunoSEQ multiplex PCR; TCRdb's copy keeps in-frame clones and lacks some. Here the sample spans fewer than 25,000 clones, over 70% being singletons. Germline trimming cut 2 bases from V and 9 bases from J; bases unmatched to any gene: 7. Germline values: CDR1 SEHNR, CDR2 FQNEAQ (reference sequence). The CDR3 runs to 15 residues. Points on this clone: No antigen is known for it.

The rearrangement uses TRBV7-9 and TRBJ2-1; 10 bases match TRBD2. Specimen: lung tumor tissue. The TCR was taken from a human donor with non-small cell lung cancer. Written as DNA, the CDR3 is TGTGCCAGCAGCTTAATCCCTAGCGGGAGAATTGAGCAGTTCTTC. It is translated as CASSLIPSGRIEQFF.